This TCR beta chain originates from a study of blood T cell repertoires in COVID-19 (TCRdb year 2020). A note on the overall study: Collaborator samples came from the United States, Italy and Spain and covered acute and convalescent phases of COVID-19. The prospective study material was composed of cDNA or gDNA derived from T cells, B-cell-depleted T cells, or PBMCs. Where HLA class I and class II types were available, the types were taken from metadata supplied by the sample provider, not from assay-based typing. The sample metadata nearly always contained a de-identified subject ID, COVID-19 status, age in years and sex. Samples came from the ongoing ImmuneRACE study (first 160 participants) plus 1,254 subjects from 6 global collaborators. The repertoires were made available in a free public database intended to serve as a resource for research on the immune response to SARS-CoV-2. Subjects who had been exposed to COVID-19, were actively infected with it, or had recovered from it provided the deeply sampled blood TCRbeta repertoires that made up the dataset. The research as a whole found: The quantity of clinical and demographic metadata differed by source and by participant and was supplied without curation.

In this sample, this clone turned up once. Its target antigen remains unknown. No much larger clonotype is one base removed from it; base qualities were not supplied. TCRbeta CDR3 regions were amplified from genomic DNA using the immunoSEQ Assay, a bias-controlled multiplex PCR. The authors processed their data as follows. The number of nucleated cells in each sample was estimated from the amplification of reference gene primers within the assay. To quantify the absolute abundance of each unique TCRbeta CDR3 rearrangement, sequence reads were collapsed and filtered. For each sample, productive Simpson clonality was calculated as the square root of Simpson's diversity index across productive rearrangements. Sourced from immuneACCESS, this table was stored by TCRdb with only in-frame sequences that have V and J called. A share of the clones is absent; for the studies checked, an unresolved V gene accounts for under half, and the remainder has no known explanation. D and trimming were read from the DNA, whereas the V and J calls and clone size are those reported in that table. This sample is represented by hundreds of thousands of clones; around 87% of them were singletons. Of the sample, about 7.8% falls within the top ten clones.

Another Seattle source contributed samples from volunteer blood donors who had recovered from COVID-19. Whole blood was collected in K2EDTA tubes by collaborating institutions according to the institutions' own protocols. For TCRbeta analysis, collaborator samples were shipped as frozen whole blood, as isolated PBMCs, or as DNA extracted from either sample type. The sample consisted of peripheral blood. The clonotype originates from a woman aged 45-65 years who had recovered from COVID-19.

The CDR3 reads CASSLERAGANVLTF. The nucleotides are TGCGCCAGCAGCTTGGAGAGGGCTGGGGCCAACGTCCTGACTTTC. The rearrangement combines TRBV5-1 with TRBJ2-6; the D gene is perhaps TRBD2, from 5 matching bases. From the cysteine up to the phenylalanine, the CDR3 has a length of 15 residues. The DNA shown is the 45-base CDR3, in frame from base 1. V drops 0 bases and J drops 2 bases, leaving 6 bases in between. CDR1 and CDR2 were assigned from the germline V gene as SGHRS and YFSETQ.